These 25 T cell receptor beta chains came from one sample sequenced in a study of cytomegalovirus exposure and HLA in healthy donors. The primer mix had 60 Vbeta and 13 Jbeta primers. Some clones are missing from TCRdb's copy, which holds only in-frame ones; the method was immunoSEQ multiplex PCR. This sample's clone table lists some 71,000 clones. Sequenced material: PBMCs. The receptor set was obtained from a woman in her 30s in good health and CMV-seronegative.

The chain carries TRBV19 and TRBJ2-3; a weak D match, TRBD2 (5 bases). V was pared by 10 bases and J by 0 bases, with 14 bases between. The CDR3 is made up of 14 amino acids. Germline-derived CDR1 and CDR2 are LNHDA and SQIVND (reference sequence). The CDR3 spells CANLGSSSTDTQYF. CDR3 DNA sequence: TGTGCCAACCTGGGGTCTAGCAGCACAGATACGCAGTATTTT.

The chain is built from TRBV30 and TRBJ2-7; 8 bases line up with TRBD1. Germline V gives CDR1 GTSNPN, CDR2 SVGIG (reference sequence). CDR3 size: 14 residues. The V and J ends lost 5 bases and 1 base, in that order; junction bases with no gene match: 7. The CDR3: CAWDRGVWSYEQYF. The CDR3 coding sequence is TGTGCCTGGGACAGGGGAGTTTGGTCCTACGAGCAGTACTTC.

The chain links TRBV18 to TRBJ2-2, with D possibly being TRBD1 (6 bases). The CDR3 is made up of 14 amino acids. CDR1 KGHSH and CDR2 LQKENI come from the germline V gene. The V end lost 3 bases, the J end lost 4 bases, and 9 bases lay between the germline ends. The CDR3 nucleotides are TGTGCCAGCTCACCCGGGACAATCACCGGGGAGCTGTTTTTT. It codes for CASSPGTITGELFF. The variable domain in full, completed from reference TRBV18 and TRBJ2-2, reads NAGVMQNPRHLVRRRGQEARLRCSPMKGHSHVYWYRQLPEEGLKFMVYLQKENIIDESGMPKERFSAEFPKEGPSILRIQQVVRGDSAAYFCASSPGTITGELFFGEGSRLTVL.

The V gene is TRBV6-5, the J gene TRBJ1-5; possibly TRBD1 for D (5 bases). V was pared by 0 bases and J by 3 bases, with 9 bases between. Germline V gene lookup returns CDR1 MNHEY and CDR2 SVGAGI. The CDR3 extends over 15 amino acids. CDR3 sequence: CASSYSGGDNQPQHF. CDR3 nucleotides: TGTGCCAGCAGTTACTCTGGGGGGGACAATCAGCCCCAGCATTTT.

The chain has TRBV11-3 and TRBJ2-5; D may be TRBD1 (5 bases). The CDR3 is 12 residues long. Germline V gene data show CDR1 as SGHNT and CDR2 as YENEEA. Trimming cost V 6 bases and J 5 bases, with 10 bases left between them. The CDR3 is CASSQNRETQYF. The DNA for the CDR3 is TGTGCCAGCAGTCAAAACAGGGAGACCCAGTACTTC.

Here the CDR3 DNA reads TGTGCCAGCAGCTCCGACAGGGGGCGTACGCAGTATTTT. It yields the protein CASSSDRGRTQYF. The chain employs TRBV6-6 and TRBJ2-3; 10 bases fit TRBD1. The V and J ends lost 6 bases and 8 bases, in that order; junction bases with no gene match: 5. Germline V CDR1 and CDR2: MNHNY, SVGAGI (reference sequence). The CDR3 has 13 amino acids.

The rearrangement joins TRBV5-6 to TRBJ2-5; the D is unclear. Trimming removed 1 base at V and 4 bases at J, with 14 bases between. Germline loops: CDR1 SGHDT, CDR2 YYEEEE. The length of the CDR3 is 15 residues. In DNA form, the CDR3 reads TGTGCCAGCAGCTTGAGGCTAGAGGTGAGAGAGACCCAGTACTTC. Its protein product is CASSLRLEVRETQYF.

The chain combines TRBV4-1 with TRBJ1-2, with TRBD1 as a possible D gene (5 bases). V was cut by 1 base and J by 3 bases, with 6 bases left in between. There are 13 residues in the CDR3. The germline gives CDR1 MGHRA, CDR2 YSYEKL. This CDR3 reads CASSQVRDYGYTF. CDR3 in DNA: TGCGCCAGCAGCCAAGTCAGGGACTATGGCTACACCTTC.

The chain carries TRBV6-5 and TRBJ2-7, with a possible D match to TRBD1 (5 bases). This CDR3 region has 13 residues. The germline V gene has CDR1 MNHEY and CDR2 SVGAGI. V was clipped by 1 base and J by 6 bases, with 10 bases between them. The DNA of the CDR3 is TGTGCCAGCAGTTACTTTCCCCAGGGCGAGCAGTACTTC. Protein: CASSYFPQGEQYF.

J is TRBJ2-5 and V is TRBV5-4; 10 positions match TRBD2. The trim removed 4 bases at V and 0 bases at J, leaving 6 bases unmatched. This CDR3 comprises 16 residues. Germline V lookup: CDR1 SGHNT, CDR2 YYREEE (reference sequence). For the CDR3, the DNA is TGTGCCAGCAGCCCCCTAGCGGGGGTCGACCAAGAGACCCAGTACTTC. It yields the protein CASSPLAGVDQETQYF.

The V gene is TRBV7-2, the J gene TRBJ1-5; possibly TRBD1 for D (6 bases). From germline, CDR1 is SGHTA and CDR2 FQGNSA. CDR3 size: 15 residues. The V end lost 1 base, the J end lost 6 bases, and 13 bases lay between the germline ends. The CDR3, as DNA: TGTGCCAGCAGCTTAGAGTTTGCAGGGGTTCAGCCCCAGCATTTT. Translated, it gives CASSLEFAGVQPQHF.

The gene calls are TRBV5-1 and TRBJ1-1, with TRBD1 as a possible D gene (6 bases). The V end was cut by 4 bases, the J end by 8 bases, with 15 bases between. The CDR3 is made up of 13 amino acids. Germline lookup yields CDR1 SGHRS and CDR2 YFSETQ. As DNA, the CDR3 is TGCGCCAGCAGCCAACAACAGGGCACCGAAGCTTTCTTT. It is translated as CASSQQQGTEAFF.

The chain combines TRBV6-5 with TRBJ2-1, with 10 bases matching TRBD1. Germline lookup yields CDR1 MNHEY and CDR2 SVGAGI. Losses at the gene ends were 6 bases for V and 8 bases for J; bases not matched to a gene: 7. The CDR3 is 14 residues long. The CDR3 loop is CASRTGQGNHEQFF. In nucleotides, the CDR3 is TGTGCCAGCAGAACGGGACAGGGGAACCATGAGCAGTTCTTC.

The chain has TRBV9 and TRBJ1-4; TRBD1 matches at 7 bases. With 4 bases clipped from V and 8 bases from J, the junction kept 11 bases outside the gene matches. CDR3 length: 15 amino acids. From germline, CDR1 is SGDLS and CDR2 YYNGEE. The CDR3 DNA sequence: TGTGCCAGCAGCCCCCGGGCAGGACAGGTAGAAAAACTGTTTTTT. Encoded protein: CASSPRAGQVEKLFF. Variable domain in full (rest from reference TRBV9 and TRBJ1-4): DSGVTQTPKHLITATGQRVTLRCSPRSGDLSVYWYQQSLDQGLQFLIQYYNGEERAKGNILERFSAQQFPDLHSELNLSSLELGDSALYFCASSPRAGQVEKLFFGSGTQLSVL.

The gene calls are TRBV28 and TRBJ2-7; 11 nucleotides match TRBD1. CDR1 and CDR2 from the germline V gene are MDHEN and SYDVKM. Trimming at V came to 3 bases and at J to 2 bases, leaving 3 bases not matched to a gene. The CDR3 is made up of 15 amino acids. In DNA form, the CDR3 reads TGTGCCAGCAGTTTTTGGGGACAGGGGGCCTACGAGCAGTACTTC. As protein: CASSFWGQGAYEQYF.

CDR3 in DNA: TGTGCCAGTACCGGGAATGGCTACACCTTC. It is translated as CASTGNGYTF. The V and J genes are TRBV19 and TRBJ1-2; D gene unclear. Germline V gene lookup returns CDR1 LNHDA and CDR2 SQIVND (reference sequence). The CDR3 totals 10 residues. Deletions cut 7 bases from V and 6 bases from J, with 6 bases between.

The chain employs TRBV7-9 and TRBJ1-6, with 7 bases that match TRBD1. The length of the CDR3 is 15 residues. The germline gives CDR1 SEHNR, CDR2 FQNEAQ (reference sequence). V lost 1 base, J lost 4 bases, and 1 base stayed unmatched. The CDR3 region has the DNA TGTGCCAGCAGCTTAGACAGGGGTTATAATTCACCCCTCCACTTT. As protein: CASSLDRGYNSPLHF. Full variable domain (rest looked up from reference TRBV7-9 and TRBJ1-6): DTGVSQNPRHKITKRGQNVTFRCDPISEHNRLYWYRQTLGQGPEFLTYFQNEAQLEKSRLLSDRFSAERPKGSFSTLEIQRTEQGDSAMYLCASSLDRGYNSPLHFGNGTRLTVT.

This chain joins TRBV30 and TRBJ2-3; possible D gene TRBD2, 6 bases. This CDR3 has 15 amino acids. The V gene's germline CDR1 is GTSNPN and CDR2 SVGIG (reference sequence). Between the trimmed V and J ends, which lost 2 bases and 1 base, there was a span of 13 bases. CDR3 residues: CAWSPGLPGTDTQYF. CDR3 bases: TGTGCCTGGAGTCCGGGACTGCCCGGCACAGATACGCAGTATTTT.

The chain joins TRBV9 to TRBJ2-2, with 8 bases that match TRBD2. In germline, CDR1 is SGDLS, CDR2 YYNGEE. The V and J ends lost 4 bases and 5 bases, in that order; junction bases with no gene match: 4. CDR3 length: 14 residues. The CDR3 spells CASSLGGGTGELFF. The CDR3 nucleotides read TGTGCCAGCAGCCTCGGGGGGGGGACCGGGGAGCTGTTTTTT.

The chain is built from TRBV5-1 and TRBJ2-2; tentatively, D is TRBD1 (5 bases). The CDR3 is 13 amino acids. From germline, CDR1 is SGHRS and CDR2 YFSETQ. V was shortened by 0 bases and J by 7 bases, with 7 bases between the two germline ends. CDR3 amino acids: CASSLEGIGELFF. The CDR3 bases are TGCGCCAGCAGCTTGGAGGGGATCGGGGAGCTGTTTTTT.

The V and J genes are TRBV6-8 and TRBJ1-4; unclear D gene. Germline assignment: CDR1 MNHGY and CDR2 SAAAGT. The CDR3 is 8 residues long. V was pared by 10 bases and J by 12 bases, with 6 bases between. CDR3 in amino acids: CANRELFF. CDR3 DNA sequence: TGTGCCAACCGGGAACTGTTTTTT.

V and J are TRBV28 and TRBJ1-1, with D unresolved. Germline lookup yields CDR1 MDHEN and CDR2 SYDVKM. The V and J ends lost 2 bases and 5 bases respectively, with 6 bases between them. The length of the CDR3 is 12 residues. The DNA of the CDR3 is TGTGCCAGCAGTTTAGCGAATACTGAAGCTTTCTTT. It codes for CASSLANTEAFF. The full variable domain, rest sourced from reference TRBV28 and TRBJ1-1, is DVKVTQSSRYLVKRTGEKVFLECVQDMDHENMFWYRQDPGLGLRLIYFSYDVKMKEKGDIPEGYSVSREKKERFSLILESASTNQTSMYLCASSLANTEAFFGQGTRLTVV.

This sequence joins TRBV6-1 and TRBJ1-1; D gene uncertain. The CDR3 length is 13 residues. Germline CDR1 MNHNS, CDR2 SASEGT. V gave up 4 bases and J gave up 1 base, with 7 bases separating them. The chain's CDR3 is CASSVPGNTEAFF. The CDR3 nucleotides read TGTGCCAGCAGTGTCCCGGGGAACACTGAAGCTTTCTTT.

CDR3 sequence: CASSVAPAGYEQYF. The DNA for the CDR3 is TGTGCCAGCAGCGTAGCTCCAGCAGGGTACGAGCAGTACTTC. This chain uses TRBV9 with TRBJ2-7; D possibly corresponds to TRBD1 (5 bases). Trimming pared 0 bases from V and 4 bases from J, leaving 11 bases between. This CDR3 contains 14 residues. The germline CDR1 and CDR2 sequences are SGDLS and YYNGEE.

This chain uses TRBV19 with TRBJ2-1; 7 bases fit TRBD2. V lost 2 bases, J lost 5 bases, and 6 bases stayed unmatched. The CDR3 loop spans 15 amino acids. Germline loops: CDR1 LNHDA, CDR2 SQIVND (reference sequence). The CDR3 nucleotides read TGTGCCAGTAGTATAACGAGACTAGCAAACAATGAGCAGTTCTTC. This translates into CASSITRLANNEQFF.